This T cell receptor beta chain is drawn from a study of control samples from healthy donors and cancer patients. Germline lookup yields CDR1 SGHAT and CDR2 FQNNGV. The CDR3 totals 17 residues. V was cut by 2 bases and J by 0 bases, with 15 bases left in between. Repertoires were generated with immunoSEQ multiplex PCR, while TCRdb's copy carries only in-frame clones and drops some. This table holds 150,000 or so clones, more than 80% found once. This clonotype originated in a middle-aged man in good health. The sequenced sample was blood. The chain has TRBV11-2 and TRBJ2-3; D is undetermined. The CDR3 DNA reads TGTGCCAGCAGCTTAAGCCCTCGAACAACTAGCACAGATACGCAGTATTTT. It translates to CASSLSPRTTSTDTQYF. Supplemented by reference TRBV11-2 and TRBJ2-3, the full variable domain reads EAGVAQSPRYKIIEKRQSVAFWCNPISGHATLYWYQQILGQGPKLLIQFQNNGVVDDSQLPKDRFSAERLKGVDSTLKIQPAKLEDSAVYLCASSLSPRTTSTDTQYFGPGTRLTVL.